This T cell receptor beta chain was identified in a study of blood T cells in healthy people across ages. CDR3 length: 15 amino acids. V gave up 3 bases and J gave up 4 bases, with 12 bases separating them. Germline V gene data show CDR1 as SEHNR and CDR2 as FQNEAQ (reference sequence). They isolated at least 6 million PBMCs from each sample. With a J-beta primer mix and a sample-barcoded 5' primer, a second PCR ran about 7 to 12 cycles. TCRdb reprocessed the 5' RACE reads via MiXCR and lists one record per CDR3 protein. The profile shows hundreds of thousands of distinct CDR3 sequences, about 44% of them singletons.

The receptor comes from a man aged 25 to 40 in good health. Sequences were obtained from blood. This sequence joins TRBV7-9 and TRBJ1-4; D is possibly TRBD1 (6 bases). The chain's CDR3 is CASSLETGYNEKLFF. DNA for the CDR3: TGTGCCAGCAGCTTGGAGACAGGTTATAATGAAAAACTGTTTTTT.